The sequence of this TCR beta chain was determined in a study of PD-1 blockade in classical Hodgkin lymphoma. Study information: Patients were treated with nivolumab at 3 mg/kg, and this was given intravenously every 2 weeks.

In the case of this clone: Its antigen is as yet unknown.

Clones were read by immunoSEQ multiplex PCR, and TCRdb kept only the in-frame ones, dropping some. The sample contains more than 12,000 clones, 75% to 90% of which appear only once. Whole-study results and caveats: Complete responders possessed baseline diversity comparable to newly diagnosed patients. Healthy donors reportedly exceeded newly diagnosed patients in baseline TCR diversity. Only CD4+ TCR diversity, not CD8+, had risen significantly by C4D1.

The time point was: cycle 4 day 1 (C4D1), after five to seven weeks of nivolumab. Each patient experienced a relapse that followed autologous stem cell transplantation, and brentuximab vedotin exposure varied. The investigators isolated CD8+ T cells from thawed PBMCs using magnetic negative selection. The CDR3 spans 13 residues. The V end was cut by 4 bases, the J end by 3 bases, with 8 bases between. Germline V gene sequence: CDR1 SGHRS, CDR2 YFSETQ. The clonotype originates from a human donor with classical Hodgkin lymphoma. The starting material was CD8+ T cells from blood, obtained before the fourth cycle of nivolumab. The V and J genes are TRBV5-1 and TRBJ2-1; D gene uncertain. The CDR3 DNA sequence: TGCGCCAGCAGCCAAGACGACTACAATGAGCAGTTCTTC. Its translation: CASSQDDYNEQFF.